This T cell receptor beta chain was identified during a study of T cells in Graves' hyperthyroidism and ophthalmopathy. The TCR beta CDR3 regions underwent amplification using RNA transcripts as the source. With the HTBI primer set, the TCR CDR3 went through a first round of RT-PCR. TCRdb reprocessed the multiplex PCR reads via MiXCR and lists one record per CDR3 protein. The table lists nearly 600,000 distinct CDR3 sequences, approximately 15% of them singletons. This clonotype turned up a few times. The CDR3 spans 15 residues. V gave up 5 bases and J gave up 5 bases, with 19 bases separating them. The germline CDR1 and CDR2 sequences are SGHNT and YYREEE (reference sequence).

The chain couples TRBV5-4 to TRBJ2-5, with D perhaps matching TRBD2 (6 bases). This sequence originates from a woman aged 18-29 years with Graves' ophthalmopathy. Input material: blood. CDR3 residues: CASSLPHGGRETQYF. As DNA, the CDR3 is TGTGCCAGCAGTCTCCCCCACGGGGGACGGGAGACCCAGTACTTC.